This record covers a single TCR beta chain. Its antigen remains unidentified. With 60 Vbeta and 13 Jbeta primers, the PCR was carried out. This table comes from immunoSEQ multiplex PCR, and its TCRdb copy is limited to in-frame clones, with some not included. This sample yields tens of thousands of clones, of which 77% are seen a single time; 3% to 4.5% belongs to the top ten. The data were obtained in a study of cytomegalovirus exposure and HLA in healthy donors. General study results and limits: Clonal expansion, a later analysis showed, was greater in HLA-associated TCR beta chains than in equally common others. Earlier analysis yielded a pattern in which most TCR beta V segments were productive about 90% or about 30% of the time. Among TCR beta chains, those listed as cytomegalovirus-associated numbered around 180.

Though nominally healthy at sampling, donors likely had unrecorded immune exposures. The CDR3 has 14 residues. V was cut by 6 bases and J by 0 bases, with 10 bases left in between. Germline lookup yields CDR1 MNHEY and CDR2 SVGAGI. Specimen: PBMCs. This receptor was obtained from a man aged 30 to 39 in good health and CMV-seronegative. The chain joins TRBV6-5 to TRBJ2-3; no definite D call. The chain's CDR3 is CASRRPGSTDTQYF. The CDR3 region has the DNA TGTGCCAGCAGGCGCCCCGGGAGCACAGATACGCAGTATTTT.